These T cell receptor beta chains were read from a single sample in a study of T cell repertoires in cytomegalovirus infection. TCRdb used MiXCR to reprocess the reads, holding one entry per CDR3 protein. The sample carries roughly 720,000 distinct CDR3 sequences, 35% to 45% recorded once. Material: PBMCs. Receptors were obtained from a human donor in good health (CMV status not recorded). Some clones in this sample may be carry-over from other donors' samples. Both conserved end residues are part of each CDR3. A D gene is named only where the DNA matches it firmly. Where a row states a size, it is once, few, many or the class of an expanded clone; other rows omit it.

D gene	J gene	V gene	clone size	CDR3 protein	CDR3 DNA
.	TRBJ1-1	TRBV5-6	once	CASSLVRLAEAFF	TGTGCCAGCAGCTTAGTGAGGCTGGCTGAAGCTTTCTTT
.	TRBJ1-4	TRBV7-2	few	CASSLRPGANEKLFF	TGTGCCAGCAGCTTACGACCGGGGGCTAATGAAAAACTGTTTTTT
.	TRBJ1-1	TRBV19	few	CASSIAAGRVTEAFF	TGTGCCAGTAGTATAGCTGCAGGGAGGGTCACTGAAGCTTTCTTT
.	TRBJ1-1	TRBV7-6	many	CASSLAGVLGTEAFF	TGTGCCAGCAGCTTAGCGGGGGTTTTGGGCACTGAAGCTTTCTTT
TRBD1	TRBJ2-7	TRBV3-1	.	CASSKPGQGISYEQYF	TGTGCCAGCAGCAAACCGGGACAGGGAATCTCCTACGAGCAGTACTTC
.	TRBJ1-5	TRBV12-3/TRBV12-4	many	CASKTDDQPQHF	TGTGCCAGCAAGACGGACGATCAGCCCCAGCATTTT
TRBD2	TRBJ2-5	TRBV7-2	many	CASSSTSGSGETQYF	TGTGCCAGCAGCTCGACTAGCGGGAGTGGGGAGACCCAGTACTTC
.	TRBJ2-3	TRBV27	few	CASSFGTPLTDTQYF	TGTGCCAGCAGTTTCGGGACTCCGCTCACAGATACGCAGTATTTT
.	TRBJ1-4	TRBV7-3	.	CASSLALRQGSTNEKLFF	TGTGCCAGCAGCTTAGCTCTCCGTCAGGGTAGCACTAATGAAAAACTGTTTTTT
.	TRBJ2-3	TRBV6-5	.	CASRPRISTTDTQYF	TGTGCCAGCAGGCCTAGAATTTCTACCACAGATACGCAGTATTTT
TRBD2	TRBJ2-5	TRBV12-3/TRBV12-4	many	CASSPRDFGGETQYF	TGTGCCAGCAGTCCACGGGACTTCGGGGGGGAGACCCAGTACTTC
.	TRBJ2-7	TRBV20-1	.	CSARDPASYEQYF	TGCAGTGCTAGAGATCCTGCCTCCTACGAGCAGTACTTC
.	TRBJ2-2	TRBV12-3/TRBV12-4	few	CASSFRPINTGELFF	TGTGCCAGCAGTTTCCGGCCGATTAACACCGGGGAGCTGTTTTTT
.	TRBJ1-2	TRBV19	few	CASSIDAQVDGYTF	TGTGCCAGTAGTATAGATGCGCAAGTGGACGGCTACACCTTC
.	TRBJ1-2	TRBV27	few	CATGRDTYGYTF	TGTGCCACTGGGCGGGACACCTATGGCTACACCTTC
TRBD2	TRBJ2-4	TRBV4-1	few	CASSHLTSGGPGGNIQYF	TGCGCCAGCAGCCACTTGACTAGCGGGGGGCCCGGCGGAAACATTCAGTACTTC
.	TRBJ1-5	TRBV15	few	CATSRERGRDQPQHF	TGTGCCACCAGCAGAGAGCGGGGAAGGGATCAGCCCCAGCATTTT
TRBD1	TRBJ2-5	TRBV7-8	.	CASSLVILAGQGYETQYF	TGTGCCAGCAGCTTAGTCATTTTGGCGGGACAGGGGTACGAGACCCAGTACTTC
.	TRBJ2-3	TRBV7-8	.	CASSKIRGSGSTDTQYF	TGTGCCAGCAGCAAGATTAGGGGGTCCGGGAGCACAGATACGCAGTATTTT
.	TRBJ1-5	TRBV4-1	.	CASSQPDISPQHF	TGCGCCAGCAGCCAACCCGACATTTCACCCCAGCATTTT
.	TRBJ2-7	TRBV7-2	.	CASSLDRINYEQYF	TGTGCCAGCAGCTTAGACAGGATTAACTACGAGCAGTACTTC
TRBD1	TRBJ1-1	TRBV28	.	CASSLRSLQGTEAFF	TGTGCCAGCAGTTTGCGCTCCTTACAGGGGACTGAAGCTTTCTTT
.	TRBJ2-5	TRBV20-1	few	CSASDGLKQETQYF	TGCAGTGCTTCCGATGGACTGAAACAAGAGACCCAGTACTTC
.	TRBJ1-2	TRBV18	.	CASSADKAWGYTF	TGTGCCAGCTCAGCTGACAAGGCGTGGGGCTACACCTTC
.	TRBJ2-1	TRBV27	.	CASRGKGSYKAQFF	TGTGCCAGCAGAGGGAAGGGGTCCTACAAGGCGCAGTTCTTC
.	TRBJ2-5	TRBV4-1	.	CASSQEAGVEETQYF	TGCGCCAGCAGTCAAGAGGCAGGGGTGGAAGAGACCCAGTACTTC
TRBD1	TRBJ1-5	TRBV6-2/TRBV6-3	few	CARSKDRGDNQPQHF	TGTGCCAGAAGTAAGGACAGGGGTGACAATCAGCCCCAGCATTTT
TRBD1	TRBJ2-1	TRBV24-1	few	CATSGQGTYNEQFF	TGTGCCACCTCGGGACAGGGGACCTACAATGAGCAGTTCTTC
.	TRBJ1-2	TRBV25-1	once	CASSELGRGGGYTF	TGTGCCAGCAGTGAATTGGGCCGAGGGGGAGGCTACACCTTC
TRBD1	TRBJ2-5	TRBV7-3	.	CASSNRQGPQETQYF	TGTGCCAGCAGCAACCGACAGGGCCCACAAGAGACCCAGTACTTC
.	TRBJ1-2	TRBV7-2	many	CASSRRVREVNYGYTF	TGTGCCAGCAGCCGACGAGTCCGGGAGGTAAACTATGGCTACACCTTC
.	TRBJ1-1	TRBV7-2	few	CASSSTSSEAFF	TGTGCCAGCAGCTCCACTTCCTCTGAAGCTTTCTTT
.	TRBJ1-5	TRBV6-5	few	CASKPTDLRQPQHF	TGTGCCAGCAAGCCGACCGACTTGCGGCAGCCCCAGCATTTT
TRBD1	TRBJ2-2	TRBV7-8	.	CASSRGQGRELFF	TGTGCCAGCAGTCGTGGACAGGGAAGAGAGCTGTTTTTT
.	TRBJ2-5	TRBV7-3	many	CASSPRVQETQYF	TGTGCCAGCAGCCCCAGGGTCCAAGAGACCCAGTACTTC
TRBD2	TRBJ2-1	TRBV5-1	.	CASSWSGGSPDEQFF	TGCGCCAGCAGCTGGAGCGGGGGGAGCCCAGATGAGCAGTTCTTC
.	TRBJ1-5	TRBV20-1	.	CSARGQGQPQHF	TGCAGTGCTAGGGGTCAGGGGCAGCCCCAGCATTTT
TRBD1	TRBJ1-2	TRBV4-2	.	CASSQATGSFYGYTF	TGTGCCAGCAGCCAAGCGACAGGGAGCTTCTATGGCTACACCTTC
TRBD1	TRBJ2-5	TRBV5-8	.	CASSRGSVSDREETQYF	TGTGCCAGCAGCCGTGGTTCTGTATCGGACAGGGAAGAGACCCAGTACTTC
TRBD2	TRBJ2-1	TRBV20-1	few	CSARLPGLAGEQFF	TGCAGTGCTCGACTACCGGGACTAGCGGGAGAGCAGTTCTTC
.	TRBJ2-7	TRBV15	few	CATSSPGGTWDYEQYF	TGTGCCACCAGCAGTCCCGGGGGGACATGGGACTACGAGCAGTACTTC
.	TRBJ1-1	TRBV7-2	few	CASSLLGRVEGAFF	TGTGCCAGCAGCTTATTGGGGAGGGTCGAGGGAGCTTTCTTT
.	TRBJ2-1	TRBV6-1	.	CASSSDGTKNEQFF	TGTGCCAGCAGTTCTGACGGGACCAAAAATGAGCAGTTCTTC
TRBD2	TRBJ2-1	TRBV7-2	many	CASSALRAGGLKFF	TGTGCCAGCAGCGCATTACGAGCGGGGGGGTTAAAGTTCTTC
TRBD2	TRBJ2-5	TRBV7-2	many	CASSLRLAGAQYF	TGTGCCAGCAGCCTCCGACTAGCGGGAGCTCAGTACTTC
.	TRBJ1-1	TRBV7-9	.	CASSLRDTLNTEAFF	TGTGCCAGCAGCTTACGGGACACCCTGAACACTGAAGCTTTCTTT
TRBD2	TRBJ2-6	TRBV6-5	.	CASSPGLAGFPGANVLTF	TGTGCCAGCAGCCCGGGACTAGCGGGATTCCCTGGGGCCAACGTCCTGACTTTC
.	TRBJ1-2	TRBV11-2	.	CASSLVREDGYTF	TGTGCCAGCAGCTTAGTCAGGGAGGATGGCTACACCTTC
.	TRBJ1-1	TRBV7-2	.	CASSFESQTKAFF	TGTGCCAGCAGCTTCGAAAGTCAGACTAAAGCTTTCTTT
TRBD2	TRBJ2-1	TRBV7-2	few	CASSLASGGKQFF	TGTGCCAGCAGCTTAGCTAGCGGGGGCAAGCAGTTCTTC
.	TRBJ1-5	TRBV19	.	CASSSKGPILDQPQHF	TGTGCCAGTAGTTCTAAAGGACCGATACTCGATCAGCCCCAGCATTTT
TRBD2	TRBJ2-1	TRBV24-1	once	CATSDILAGGQGEQFF	TGTGCCACCAGTGATATACTAGCGGGGGGGCAGGGTGAGCAGTTCTTC
TRBD1	TRBJ1-6	TRBV19	.	CASSPTGAFNSPLHF	TGTGCCAGTAGCCCGACAGGGGCCTTTAATTCACCCCTCCACTTT
.	TRBJ2-3	TRBV29-1	.	CSVEPSATDTQYF	TGCAGCGTTGAACCGTCAGCAACAGATACGCAGTATTTT
.	TRBJ1-1	TRBV20-1	.	CSARDSRRREAFF	TGCAGTGCTAGAGATTCGAGGCGAAGGGAAGCTTTCTTT
.	TRBJ2-5	TRBV27	.	CASSPGNTGETQYF	TGTGCCAGCAGTCCGGGGAATACTGGAGAGACCCAGTACTTC
TRBD2	TRBJ2-7	TRBV7-2	.	CASSLVPFLAGGLLNF	TGTGCCAGCAGCTTAGTCCCGTTCCTAGCGGGGGGGCTCTTGAACTTC
TRBD2	TRBJ2-3	TRBV28	.	CASSSLTSDSTDTQYF	TGTGCCAGCAGTTCTCTAACTAGCGACAGCACAGATACGCAGTATTTT
.	TRBJ2-3	TRBV4-2	few	CASSHPMRGLSTDTQYF	TGTGCCAGCAGCCACCCTATGCGGGGGCTTAGCACAGATACGCAGTATTTT